This TCR beta chain originates from a study of CD8+ T cells in alopecia areata. Study conclusions and caveats: Affected lesional scalp, above all in alopecia totalis/universalis, was more clonal than normal scalp. Among the top 100, expanded CD8+ clones were significantly decreased by tofacitinib, as was scalp clonality. Throughout tofacitinib, many expanded lesional clones continued to persist in scalp and blood.

cDNA serving as the sequencing template came from extracted, reverse transcribed RNA. The assay was immunoSEQ multiplex PCR, and TCRdb's table has in-frame clones only and misses some. The sample contains about 130,000 clones, around half of which appear only once. Germline V CDR1 and CDR2: SGHVS, FQNEAQ. Between the trimmed V and J ends, which lost 7 bases and 8 bases, there was a span of 17 bases. This CDR3 is built from 13 residues. Treatment meaning: oral pan-JAK inhibitor, 5-10 mg twice daily. Samples from alopecia areata patients were lesional scalp punch biopsies and peripheral blood. This clone was observed a handful of times. As yet, its antigen is unknown.

The sequence was collected from a human donor with alopecia areata. The rearrangement joins TRBV7-8 to TRBJ1-2, with D unclear. Material: CD8+ T cells sorted from blood, obtained at week 4, from a patient treated with tofacitinib. This chain's CDR3 is CASKSLDLGGYTF. CDR3 bases: TGTGCCAGCAAATCCTTGGACCTGGGGGGCTACACCTTC.